Shown below are 28 T cell receptor beta chains from a single sample sequenced in a study of preoperative IRX-2 immunotherapy in early breast cancer. Sequenced by immunoSEQ multiplex PCR; TCRdb stores in-frame clones only, minus some. Here the sample spans 30,000 or so clones, roughly four fifths being singletons. Treatment noted: preoperative locoregional IRX-2 cytokine immunotherapy. The sample was taken from a patient treated with IRX-2 immunotherapy. The receptors derive from a human donor with breast cancer.

This rearrangement joins TRBV6-8 to TRBJ2-7, with 7 positions matching TRBD1. Germline CDR1 reads MNHGY; CDR2 reads SAAAGT. The CDR3 extends over 12 amino acids. Trimming removed 6 bases from V and 7 bases from J; junction bases left unmatched: 6. DNA of the CDR3: TGTGCCAGCAGGGAACAGGGGAGAGAGCAGTACTTC. It yields the protein CASREQGREQYF.

The genes are TRBV11-3 and TRBJ1-5, with D uncertain. V was shortened by 3 bases and J by 0 bases, with 9 bases between the two germline ends. The CDR3 spans 15 residues. CDR1 and CDR2 from the germline V gene are SGHNT and YENEEA. CDR3 protein: CASSFVRNSNQPQHF. The CDR3 coding sequence is TGTGCCAGCAGCTTTGTCAGGAATAGCAATCAGCCCCAGCATTTT.

V usage is TRBV6-8 and J usage is TRBJ2-1; D perhaps matches TRBD2 (6 bases). CDR1 is MNHGY and CDR2 is SAAAGT in the germline V gene. This CDR3 spans 15 amino acids. Trimming took off 2 bases at V and 2 bases at J, with 10 bases between the two ends. The CDR3 sequence is CASSYLPGAYNEQFF. In DNA, the CDR3 is TGTGCCAGCAGTTACCTACCGGGGGCCTACAATGAGCAGTTCTTC.

V and J are TRBV11-3 and TRBJ2-3; 11 nucleotides match TRBD2. Trimming cost V 5 bases and J 2 bases; bases outside gene matches: 12. CDR3 length equals 18 residues. Per the germline V gene, CDR1 is SGHNT and CDR2 is YENEEA. The CDR3 loop reads CASSQSPGTSGFTDTQYF. The CDR3 DNA reads as TGTGCCAGCAGCCAATCACCGGGGACTAGCGGCTTCACAGATACGCAGTATTTT.

The J gene is TRBJ2-3, the V gene TRBV6-8; tentative D call: TRBD1 (5 bases). The length of the CDR3 is 17 residues. Germline V lookup: CDR1 MNHGY, CDR2 SAAAGT. V shed 6 bases and J shed 2 bases, with 21 bases lying between them. In DNA, the CDR3 is TGTGCCAGCAGCACGCCCGCAGGGCTCAGGGTCACAGATACGCAGTATTTT. Residues: CASSTPAGLRVTDTQYF.

This rearrangement joins TRBV5-1 to TRBJ1-1, with D uncertain. V was shortened by 4 bases and J by 1 base, with 14 bases between the two germline ends. Germline V gene data show CDR1 as SGHRS and CDR2 as YFSETQ. The CDR3 is made up of 15 amino acids. The CDR3 DNA sequence: TGCGCCAGCAGCCTAGTGGGAGGGTGGAACACTGAAGCTTTCTTT. Translating gives CASSLVGGWNTEAFF.

This chain links TRBV28 with TRBJ1-2; 9 positions match TRBD1. V was clipped by 1 base and J by 3 bases; unmatched bases: 3. The germline V gene encodes CDR1 MDHEN and CDR2 SYDVKM. There are 15 residues in the CDR3. The CDR3 coding sequence is TGTGCCAGCAGTTTATTTGGGGACAGGGACTATGGCTACACCTTC. Translation: CASSLFGDRDYGYTF.

J is TRBJ1-2 and V is TRBV7-1, with a tentative D call TRBD1 (6 bases). TRBV7-1 is an open reading frame, and its role is uncertain. This CDR3 has 13 residues. Trimming removed 8 bases from V and 1 base from J, with 11 bases in between. The CDR3 loop is CASHREGNYGYTF. In DNA, the CDR3 is TGTGCCAGCCACAGGGAGGGTAACTATGGCTACACCTTC.

The chain links TRBV28 to TRBJ2-5; D not certain. CDR1 MDHEN and CDR2 SYDVKM come from the germline V gene. V lost 5 bases and J lost 4, with 14 bases in between. CDR3 length: 14 residues. CDR3 DNA: TGTGCCAGCAGTGGGCGGTGGGGTCGAGAGACCCAGTACTTC. Its translation is CASSGRWGRETQYF.

The chain employs TRBV7-6 and TRBJ1-6; 7 bases align to TRBD1. Germline V gene data show CDR1 as SGHVS and CDR2 as FNYEAQ. This CDR3 has 14 amino acids. Unmatched junction bases numbered 6, after V lost 3 bases and J lost 10 bases. As DNA, the CDR3 is TGTGCCAGCAGCTTCACAGGGGTGGGATCACCCCTCCACTTT. Amino acid sequence: CASSFTGVGSPLHF.

The V gene is TRBV11-3, the J gene TRBJ2-5; a possible D gene is TRBD2 (6 bases). The CDR3 totals 15 residues. CDR1 is SGHNT and CDR2 is YENEEA in the germline V gene. V was pared by 8 bases and J by 10 bases, with 26 bases between. The CDR3 here is CASSLRGGVPDGQYF. For the CDR3, the DNA is TGTGCCAGCTCCCTTAGAGGAGGGGTCCCAGATGGCCAGTACTTC.

The V and J genes are TRBV12-5 and TRBJ1-2, with TRBD1 matching 7 bases. Per the germline V gene, CDR1 is LGHNT and CDR2 is FRNRAP. This CDR3 contains 15 residues. With V trimmed by 2 bases and J by 4 bases, 7 bases remained unmatched. CDR3 protein: CASGLSDRVGYGYTF. CDR3 DNA: TGTGCTAGTGGTTTGAGCGACAGGGTTGGCTATGGCTACACCTTC.

The chain joins TRBV11-3 to TRBJ1-1; 9 bases align to TRBD1. Germline V gene lookup returns CDR1 SGHNT and CDR2 YENEEA. The CDR3 has 15 amino acids. V trimming: 6 bases; J trimming: 5 bases; junction bases outside the gene matches: 10. CDR3 region: CASRRNAGTGTEAFF. The CDR3, as DNA: TGTGCCAGCAGACGAAACGCCGGGACAGGGACTGAAGCTTTCTTT.

The V and J genes are TRBV28 and TRBJ1-5; D is undetermined. The CDR3 covers 16 residues. V was pared by 3 bases and J by 3 bases, with 15 bases between. Germline CDR1 is MDHEN and CDR2 is SYDVKM. The CDR3: CASSLLVGSSNQPQHF. The CDR3, as DNA: TGTGCCAGCAGTTTGTTGGTTGGTTCTTCCAATCAGCCCCAGCATTTT.

The chain links TRBV19 to TRBJ1-1; D unclear. V lost 7 bases, J lost 0 bases, and 9 bases lay in between. This CDR3 has 13 amino acids. CDR1 and CDR2 (germline): LNHDA, SQIVND (reference sequence). The CDR3 DNA is TGTGCCAGTAAGGAATTAATGAACACTGAAGCTTTCTTT. Its translation is CASKELMNTEAFF.

The V and J genes are TRBV7-7 and TRBJ1-2; possible D gene TRBD1, 6 bases. The CDR3 length is 16 residues. In germline, CDR1 is SSHAT, CDR2 FNYEAQ (reference sequence). Trimming shortened V by 1 base and J by 8 bases, and 20 bases separated the two germline ends. CDR3 sequence: CASSLEAVRGGGGYTF. The CDR3 nucleotides read TGTGCCAGCAGCTTAGAGGCAGTACGGGGGGGCGGAGGCTACACCTTC.

This chain joins TRBV11-3 and TRBJ2-4; possibly TRBD1 or TRBD2 for D (6 bases each). This CDR3 comprises 15 residues. V lost 4 bases and J lost 6, with 16 bases in between. Germline-derived CDR1 and CDR2 are SGHNT and YENEEA. CDR3 nucleotides: TGTGCCAGCAGCTCGATAGGGGGACTTTTAAACATTCAGTACTTC. This sequence encodes CASSSIGGLLNIQYF.

The rearrangement links TRBV5-1 to TRBJ2-7, with D possibly matching TRBD2 (6 bases). Germline-derived CDR1 and CDR2 are SGHRS and YFSETQ. This CDR3 contains 15 residues. V was pared by 0 bases and J by 2 bases, with 12 bases between. The CDR3 DNA reads as TGCGCCAGCAGCTTGGCGGGGAGGAGAGCCTACGAGCAGTACTTC. Translated, it gives CASSLAGRRAYEQYF.

This clone was seen only a few times. Written as DNA, the CDR3 is TGTGCCAGCAGCCGACAGCTCGCGAACACCGGGGAGCTGTTTTTT. Its protein is CASSRQLANTGELFF. The chain couples TRBV14 to TRBJ2-2, with D perhaps matching TRBD1 (5 bases). The germline V gene encodes CDR1 SGHDN and CDR2 FVKESK. Trimming stripped 4 bases from V and 0 bases from J, with 9 bases between. The CDR3 covers 15 residues.

The chain joins TRBV5-1 to TRBJ1-1, with 10 bases fitting TRBD1. V lost 0 bases to trimming and J lost 3 bases; unmatched junction nucleotides: 8. The germline gives CDR1 SGHRS, CDR2 YFSETQ. CDR3 length: 17 residues. This chain's CDR3 is CASSLVGTGALYTEAFF. The CDR3 DNA reads as TGCGCCAGCAGCTTGGTTGGGACAGGGGCGCTGTACACTGAAGCTTTCTTT.

The rearrangement links TRBV6-8 to TRBJ2-7, with TRBD1 identical over 8 bases. CDR3 length: 16 residues. Germline V gene data show CDR1 as MNHGY and CDR2 as SAAAGT. Trimming at V came to 6 bases and at J to 0 bases, leaving 10 bases not matched to a gene. DNA of the CDR3: TGTGCCAGCAGGGGACTCGGACAGGGCAGCTCCTACGAGCAGTACTTC. This codes for CASRGLGQGSSYEQYF.

The chain recombines TRBV28 with TRBJ1-5; D might be TRBD1 (5 bases). Trimming cost V 8 bases and J 5 bases, with 10 bases left between them. Germline loops: CDR1 MDHEN, CDR2 SYDVKM. This CDR3 is built from 12 residues. The CDR3 nucleotides are TGTGCCAGCTCCCAGGGTCATCAGCCCCAGCATTTT. Its translation: CASSQGHQPQHF.

The chain links TRBV28 to TRBJ2-1; D unclear. There are 12 residues in the CDR3. Germline-derived CDR1 and CDR2 are MDHEN and SYDVKM. Trimming pared 3 bases from V and 7 bases from J, leaving 7 bases between. The CDR3 DNA is TGTGCCAGCAGTTTTCTCCCTAATGAGCAGTTCTTC. It specifies CASSFLPNEQFF. The full variable domain, its missing parts supplied by reference TRBV28 and TRBJ2-1, is DVKVTQSSRYLVKRTGEKVFLECVQDMDHENMFWYRQDPGLGLRLIYFSYDVKMKEKGDIPEGYSVSREKKERFSLILESASTNQTSMYLCASSFLPNEQFFGPGTRLTVL.

In regard to this clone: One end of the junction fails to match germline, which may point to a read error. The V and J genes are TRBV19 and TRBJ2-5, with 10 bases lining up with TRBD1. The length of the CDR3 is 14 residues. Germline lookup yields CDR1 LNHDA and CDR2 SQIVND (reference sequence). CDR3 sequence (DNA): TGTGCCAGTAGAGGGACAGGGGCCCGAGAGGCCCAGTACTTC. Protein sequence: CASRGTGAREAQYF.

V and J are TRBV19 and TRBJ2-7; the D gene is possibly TRBD2 (8 bases). The CDR3 consists of 15 residues. Trimming cost V 9 bases and J 3 bases, with 21 bases left between them. CDR1 and CDR2 (germline): LNHDA, SQIVND (reference sequence). CDR3 coding DNA: TGTGCCAGCGCCACCGGGAGGGGGCATTTCTACGAGCAGTACTTC. It specifies CASATGRGHFYEQYF.

V gene TRBV29-1 combines with J gene TRBJ2-3, with 7 bases lining up with TRBD2. This CDR3 contains 15 residues. CDR1 SQVTM and CDR2 ANQGSEA come from the germline V gene. Germline trimming cut 4 bases from V and 1 base from J; bases unmatched to any gene: 8. The CDR3 sequence is CSVGGGNSGTDTQYF. DNA for the CDR3: TGCAGCGTTGGCGGGGGTAACTCGGGCACAGATACGCAGTATTTT.

This chain joins TRBV19 and TRBJ1-6; D possibly corresponds to TRBD1 (6 bases). V was trimmed by 5 bases and J by 10 bases, leaving 18 bases between them. Per the germline V gene, CDR1 is LNHDA and CDR2 is SQIVND (reference sequence). The CDR3 has 15 residues. CDR3 protein: CASSPLTGTGSPLHF. Written as DNA, the CDR3 is TGTGCCAGTAGTCCCCTGACAGGTACTGGGTCACCCCTCCACTTT.

V usage is TRBV6-8 and J usage is TRBJ2-5, with 11 bases identical to TRBD1. Per germline, CDR1 MNHGY and CDR2 SAAAGT. The CDR3 runs 16 residues. J was trimmed by 5 bases and V by 5 bases; bases with no gene match: 10. The CDR3 nucleotides read TGTGCCAGCAGTAACCCCGGGACAGGGGGAAGGGAGACCCAGTACTTC. Translating it yields CASSNPGTGGRETQYF.